The 5 T cell receptor beta chains reported below all come from one sample, sequenced in a study of blood T cell repertoires in COVID-19 (dated by TCRdb to 2020 to 2021). The library came from the immunoSEQ multiplex PCR assay. The source is immuneACCESS, and TCRdb retained only in-frame sequences with V and J called. Part of the clones is not carried over; for the studies checked, unresolved V genes explain less than half of this, and the remainder is unexplained. The sample records around 310,000 clones, approximately 89% of which are singletons. Of the sample, about a tenth is held by the ten largest clones. Specimen: PBMCs or T cells enriched from blood (not recorded which). These receptors were collected from a woman aged 25 to 39 who had recovered from COVID-19.

The CDR3 reads CASSWGTGLTEAFF. CDR3 in DNA: TGTGCCAGCAGTTGGGGGACAGGGCTCACTGAAGCTTTCTTT. The gene calls are TRBV28 and TRBJ1-1, with TRBD1 matching 9 bases. V was clipped by 4 bases and J by 4 bases; unmatched bases: 4. Looked up from germline, CDR1 is MDHEN and CDR2 is SYDVKM. CDR3 length: 14 residues. The whole variable domain, filled in from reference TRBV28 and TRBJ1-1, reads DVKVTQSSRYLVKRTGEKVFLECVQDMDHENMFWYRQDPGLGLRLIYFSYDVKMKEKGDIPEGYSVSREKKERFSLILESASTNQTSMYLCASSWGTGLTEAFFGQGTRLTVV.

The chain combines TRBV30 with TRBJ2-7, with D perhaps matching TRBD1 (10 bases). The CDR3 covers 21 residues. The germline V and J ends were trimmed by 2 bases and 0 bases, with 32 bases remaining between them. Germline CDR1 GTSNPN, CDR2 SVGIG (reference sequence). In nucleotides, the CDR3 is TGTGCCTGGAGTACTGGACAGGGGGTGTACAAGGCGGGAGGGCGCTCCTACGAGCAGTACTTC. This translates into CAWSTGQGVYKAGGRSYEQYF.

The V and J genes are TRBV27 and TRBJ2-7, with 7 bases aligning to TRBD2. Germline CDR1 and CDR2: MNHEY and SMNVEV (reference sequence). The CDR3 has 15 residues. With 0 bases clipped from V and 3 bases from J, the junction kept 5 bases outside the gene matches. CDR3 amino acids: CASSLSAGIIYEQYF. CDR3 nucleotides: TGTGCCAGCAGTTTATCAGCGGGAATAATCTACGAGCAGTACTTC.

This clone has more than one count but fewer than ten. The chain employs TRBV6-1 and TRBJ1-2, with 7 nucleotides matching TRBD1. Per the germline V gene, CDR1 is MNHNS and CDR2 is SASEGT. The CDR3 spans 16 residues. V was clipped by 1 base and J by 6 bases; unmatched bases: 11. The CDR3 protein is CASSEEVMGQKHGYTF. DNA of the CDR3: TGTGCCAGCAGTGAAGAAGTTATGGGACAGAAGCATGGCTACACCTTC.

In its sample, this clone was seen a few times. The rearrangement links TRBV24-1 to TRBJ1-1, with 8 bases fitting TRBD1. Germline V gene lookup returns CDR1 KGHDR and CDR2 SFDVKD. The CDR3 length is 13 residues. J gave up 4 bases and V 7 bases, and 4 bases lay outside the gene matches. CDR3 in amino acids: CATSRQGTTEAFF. The CDR3 nucleotides read TGTGCCACCAGCCGACAGGGGACCACTGAAGCTTTCTTT.